A selection of T cell receptor beta chains follows, all from one sample in a study of response to subunit inactivated influenza vaccine. TCRdb processed the RT-PCR reads anew with MiXCR; each CDR3 protein has one entry. The sample contains 710,000 or so distinct CDR3 sequences, 15% to 18% of which appear only once. Here the sequenced sample was PBMCs from blood, taken 12 days after vaccination. Receptors were obtained from a man aged 50 or older who received an inactivated influenza vaccine. The CDR3 runs from the conserved cysteine through the conserved F or W. D genes are given only for firm matches. Size is stated for part of the rows, as once, few or many counts, or as a class when the clone is expanded.

D: -; V: TRBV30; size: few; length: 10; J: TRBJ2-1; DNA: TGTGCCTGGAGTCGCAATGAGCAGTTCTTC; CDR3: CAWSRNEQFF
D: TRBD2; V: TRBV11-1; size: few; length: 19; J: TRBJ2-1; DNA: TGTGCCAGCAGCTTAGGTGCTAGCGGGAGGTCCCTTATCCGGGATGAGCAGTTCTTC; CDR3: CASSLGASGRSLIRDEQFF
D: TRBD2; V: TRBV9; size: few; length: 16; J: TRBJ2-1; DNA: TGTGCCAGCAGCGTAGCTAGCGGGACGAATCACAATGAGCAGTTCTTC; CDR3: CASSVASGTNHNEQFF
D: TRBD2; V: TRBV6-1; size: few; length: 12; J: TRBJ2-1; DNA: TGTGCCGGCAGTTTAGTTTGGGAGGGGCAGTTCTTC; CDR3: CAGSLVWEGQFF
D: -; V: TRBV14; size: -; length: 18; J: TRBJ2-2; DNA: TGTGCCAGCAGCCAAGGACTCCTGTTGGAGTTGAGGACCGGGGAGCTGTTTTTT; CDR3: CASSQGLLLELRTGELFF
D: -; V: TRBV3-1; size: few; length: 11; J: TRBJ2-7; DNA: TGTGCCAGCAGCCCTCCCAGCGAGCAGTACTTC; CDR3: CASSPPSEQYF
D: TRBD1; V: TRBV28; size: -; length: 16; J: TRBJ2-5; DNA: TGTGCCAGCAGTTTACCCCTGGGGACAGCCCAAGAGACCCAGTACTTC; CDR3: CASSLPLGTAQETQYF
D: TRBD1; V: TRBV2; size: -; length: 14; J: TRBJ2-2; DNA: TGTGCCAGCAACTCCGGGACAGGGTCCGGGGAGCTGTTTTTT; CDR3: CASNSGTGSGELFF
D: TRBD2; V: TRBV3-1; size: -; length: 15; J: TRBJ2-7; DNA: TGTGCCAGCAGCCAAGGCGGCCTAGCGGGCTACGAGCAGTACTTC; CDR3: CASSQGGLAGYEQYF
D: TRBD2; V: TRBV20-1; size: few; length: 15; J: TRBJ2-7; DNA: TGCAGTGCTAGAGATAGGACTAGCGGGGGGCTCGAGCAGTACTTC; CDR3: CSARDRTSGGLEQYF
D: TRBD2; V: TRBV25-1; size: -; length: 18; J: TRBJ2-1; DNA: TGTGCCAGCAGTGATACTTGGTTAGCGGGAGTTTCCTTGAATGAGCAGTTCTTC; CDR3: CASSDTWLAGVSLNEQFF
D: -; V: TRBV4-1; size: -; length: 14; J: TRBJ2-1; DNA: TGCGCCAGCAGCCAAGATAGGTCGCGGAATGAGCAGTTCTTC; CDR3: CASSQDRSRNEQFF
D: -; V: TRBV29-1; size: many; length: 14; J: TRBJ2-7; DNA: TGCAGCGTTGAGCTGGGGGGACACTCATACGAGCGGTACTTC; CDR3: CSVELGGHSYERYF
D: TRBD1; V: TRBV12-3/TRBV12-4; size: -; length: 15; J: TRBJ1-1; DNA: TGTGCCAGCAGTGCCGACAGGGGAAGGTATGCTGAAGCTTTCTTT; CDR3: CASSADRGRYAEAFF
D: -; V: TRBV7-2; size: few; length: 14; J: TRBJ1-2; DNA: TGTGCCAGCAGCTTATCGGCAGGGTATAATGGCTACACCTTC; CDR3: CASSLSAGYNGYTF
D: TRBD1; V: TRBV20-1; size: few; length: 17; J: TRBJ2-2; DNA: TGCAGTGCTAGAGATCTACTGGGACAGGGAAACACCGGGGAGCTGTTTTTT; CDR3: CSARDLLGQGNTGELFF
D: -; V: TRBV15; size: few; length: 13; J: TRBJ1-1; DNA: TGTGCCACCAGTCCCAGGCAGGACTCCGGAGCTTTCTTT; CDR3: CATSPRQDSGAFF
D: TRBD2; V: TRBV7-2; size: few; length: 15; J: TRBJ2-1; DNA: TGTGCCAGCAGCTCGGGACTAGCGCCCTACAATGAGCAGTTCTTC; CDR3: CASSSGLAPYNEQFF
D: -; V: TRBV7-4; size: few; length: 14; J: TRBJ2-7; DNA: TGTGCCAGCAGCTTTACTCAGGGACGTTTGGAGCAGTACTTC; CDR3: CASSFTQGRLEQYF
D: TRBD1; V: TRBV6-5; size: few; length: 15; J: TRBJ2-1; DNA: TGTGCCAGCAGTTCCATAGACAGGGGAGAATATGAGCAGTTCTTC; CDR3: CASSSIDRGEYEQFF
D: -; V: TRBV24-1; size: -; length: 13; J: TRBJ1-1; DNA: TGTGCCACCAGTGCGGGGGGCGGCACTGAAGCTTTCTTT; CDR3: CATSAGGGTEAFF
D: TRBD2; V: TRBV12-3/TRBV12-4; size: -; length: 14; J: TRBJ2-1; DNA: TGTGCCAGCACCAGACTAGCGGAATACAATGAGCAGTTCTTC; CDR3: CASTRLAEYNEQFF